This TCR beta chain was sequenced during a study of OX40 agonist ivuxolimab in advanced cancers. Study context: A male proportion of approximately 83% was recorded, with mean age approximately 60 years and range roughly 23 to 79.

Sequencing used immunoSEQ multiplex PCR; TCRdb keeps in-frame clones, though not all of them. The data contain some 83,000 clones, about 86% of them singletons. The material sequenced was CD4+ or CD8+ T cells sorted from blood, taken in a trial of the OX40 agonist ivuxolimab. The receptor's source is an adult with an advanced solid tumor such as melanoma, head and neck, liver or kidney cancer.

CDR3 sequence: CASSSDAGSEAFF. Written as DNA, the CDR3 is TGTGCCAGCAGCTCCGACGCCGGCTCTGAAGCTTTCTTT. The chain couples TRBV7-9 to TRBJ1-1; D is ambiguous. The V gene lost 4 bases and the J gene lost 6 bases, with 12 bases spanning the gap. The germline gives CDR1 SEHNR, CDR2 FQNEAQ (reference sequence). The CDR3 length is 13 residues. Complete variable domain (other parts from reference TRBV7-9 and TRBJ1-1): DTGVSQNPRHKITKRGQNVTFRCDPISEHNRLYWYRQTLGQGPEFLTYFQNEAQLEKSRLLSDRFSAERPKGSFSTLEIQRTEQGDSAMYLCASSSDAGSEAFFGQGTRLTVV.